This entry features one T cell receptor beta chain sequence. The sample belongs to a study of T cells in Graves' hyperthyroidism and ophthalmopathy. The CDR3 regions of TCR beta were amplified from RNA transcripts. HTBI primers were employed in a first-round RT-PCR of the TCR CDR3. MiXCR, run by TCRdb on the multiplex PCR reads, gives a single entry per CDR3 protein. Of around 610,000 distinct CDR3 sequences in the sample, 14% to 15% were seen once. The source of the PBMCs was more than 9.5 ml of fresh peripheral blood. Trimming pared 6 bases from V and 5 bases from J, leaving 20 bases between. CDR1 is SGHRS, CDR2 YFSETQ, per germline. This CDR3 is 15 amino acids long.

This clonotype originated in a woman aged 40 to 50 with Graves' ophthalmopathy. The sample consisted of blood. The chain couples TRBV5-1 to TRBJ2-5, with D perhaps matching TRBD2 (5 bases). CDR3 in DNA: TGCGCCAGCAACAGCGGACGCGGGTCCAGTGAGACCCAGTACTTC. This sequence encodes CASNSGRGSSETQYF. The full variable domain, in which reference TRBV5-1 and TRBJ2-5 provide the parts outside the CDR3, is KAGVTQTPRYLIKTRGQQVTLSCSPISGHRSVSWYQQTPGQGLQFLFEYFSETQRNKGNFPGRFSGRQFSNSRSEMNVSTLELGDSALYLCASNSGRGSSETQYFGPGTRLLVL.